These T cell receptor beta chains were read from a single sample in a study of glioma-infiltrating T cells. MiXCR, run by TCRdb on the multiplex PCR reads, gives a single entry per CDR3 protein. This table holds 90,000 or so distinct CDR3 sequences, roughly 40% found once. Sequencing was performed on glioma tissue, nonneoplastic brain tissue, or PBMCs (not recorded which). Receptor source: a human donor with low-grade glioma or glioblastoma, undergoing nonglioma brain surgery, or in good health (not recorded which). Both conserved end residues are part of each CDR3. Each record gives: clone size, D gene, V gene, J gene, CDR3 protein, CDR3 DNA. D genes are given only for firm matches. Rows may omit the clone size; those that give it use once, few, many or a size class.

>-|TRBD1|TRBV29-1|TRBJ2-3
CSGDLGQSTDTQYF
TGCAGCGGCGACTTGGGACAGAGCACAGATACGCAGTATTTT
>-|-|TRBV12-3/TRBV12-4|TRBJ1-1
CAGSLLSVLTEAFF
TGTGCCGGCAGTTTATTGTCGGTCCTGACTGAAGCTTTCTTT
>many|TRBD1|TRBV20-1|TRBJ2-5
CSAIGTDRETQYF
TGCAGTGCAATTGGGACAGATCGAGAGACCCAGTACTTC
>-|-|TRBV6-2/TRBV6-3|TRBJ2-3
CASSYVQGSTDTHCF
TGTGCCAGCAGTTACGTCCAGGGAAGCACAGATACGCACTGTTTT
>many|-|TRBV10-2|TRBJ1-5
CASSDRVGLFSNQPQHF
TGCGCCAGCAGTGATCGGGTAGGGCTATTTAGCAATCAGCCCCAGCATTTT
>-|-|TRBV20-1|TRBJ2-7
CSNSPGSPYEQYF
TGCAGTAATAGCCCGGGGTCCCCCTACGAGCAGTACTTC
>many|TRBD2|TRBV7-8|TRBJ2-7
CASSPGTSGSGYEQYF
TGTGCCAGCAGCCCGGGGACTAGCGGGAGTGGGTACGAGCAGTACTTC
>many|TRBD1|TRBV7-2|TRBJ1-5
CASSLRQGGNQPQHF
TGTGCCAGCAGCTTAAGACAGGGCGGCAATCAGCCCCAGCATTTT
>-|-|TRBV18|TRBJ2-1
CASSPIGAQNNEQFF
TGCGCCAGCTCACCAATCGGGGCTCAAAACAATGAGCAGTTCTTC
>many|-|TRBV5-4|TRBJ1-1
CASSPYSTANTEAFF
TGTGCCAGCAGCCCTTATTCGACAGCGAACACTGAAGCTTTCTTT
>many|-|TRBV11-2|TRBJ2-7
CASSLGADEQYF
TGTGCCAGCAGCTTAGGTGCGGACGAGCAGTACTTC
>-|TRBD1|TRBV28|TRBJ1-6
CASSSTDRGFNSPLHF
TGTGCCAGCAGTTCAACGGACAGGGGGTTTAATTCACCCCTCCACTTT